Below, one T cell receptor beta chain is given with its context. Its antigen is still unknown. TCRdb ran MiXCR on the reads and lists one entry per CDR3 protein. The data hold some 560,000 distinct CDR3 sequences, with approximately 40% observed a single time. Germline V gene data show CDR1 as SGHNT and CDR2 as YYREEE (reference sequence). The CDR3 is 12 residues long. Deletions cut 4 bases from V and 6 bases from J, with 11 bases between. The record originates from a study of T cell repertoires in cytomegalovirus infection. The V and J genes are TRBV5-4 and TRBJ2-7, with D maybe TRBD2 (5 bases). The receptor was isolated from a human donor in good health (CMV status not recorded). Some clones in this sample may be carry-over from other donors' samples. Sequenced material: cultured PBMCs, taken from culture after CMV antigen stimulation. CDR3 in DNA: TGTGCCAGCAGCGACGGGATTCTCGAGCAGTACTTC. This translates into CASSDGILEQYF.